This is a list of T cell receptor beta chains from one sample in a study of regulatory T cells in long-lasting Graves disease. TCRdb re-called the multiplex PCR reads through MiXCR, storing one row per CDR3 protein. The sample consists of approximately 290,000 distinct CDR3 sequences, around 23% of them appearing once. The sample was peripheral blood mononuclear cells (PBMCs), taken when the disease was refractory, from a patient treated with antithyroid drugs. The receptors were sampled from a female donor with Graves disease. Both conserved end residues are part of each CDR3. The order of the fields is CDR3 DNA, CDR3 protein, V gene, J gene, clone size, D gene. The D gene is left open where the match is weak. Clone size is given for some rows only: seen once, a few or many times, or a class if the clone is expanded.

TGTGCCAGCAGCCCCCAGTCGGGACAGGGCCCCTACGAGCAGTACTTC,CASSPQSGQGPYEQYF,TRBV28,TRBJ2-7,many,TRBD1
TGTGCCAGCAGCTTAGGTATAGGTGAAACCGGGGAGCTGTTTTTT,CASSLGIGETGELFF,TRBV7-2,TRBJ2-2,many,-
TGTGCCACCGGGACTAGCAGGAAAGAGACCCAGTACTTC,CATGTSRKETQYF,TRBV6-1,TRBJ2-5,many,TRBD2
TGTGCCAGCAGTTCGGGACTAGCGGGACGGGAGATTTACACCGGGGAGCTGTTTTTT,CASSSGLAGREIYTGELFF,TRBV6-9,TRBJ2-2,few,TRBD2
TGTGCCAGCAGTATTGCTCAGCGGATCACCGGGGAGCTGTTTTTT,CASSIAQRITGELFF,TRBV6-1,TRBJ2-2,few,-
TGTGCCAGCAGGAGAGCGACAGGGACAGAGACCCAGTACTTC,CASRRATGTETQYF,TRBV6-2/TRBV6-3,TRBJ2-5,many,TRBD1
TGCAGCGTTGTATCGTACAATGAGCAGTTCTTC,CSVVSYNEQFF,TRBV29-1,TRBJ2-1,-,-
TGTGCCAGCAGTTTAAAAGGGGAGGGCTATGGCTACACCTTC,CASSLKGEGYGYTF,TRBV27,TRBJ1-2,many,-
TGCGCCAGCAGCTACGGACAGGGGGATCAGCCCCAGCATTTT,CASSYGQGDQPQHF,TRBV4-1,TRBJ1-5,few,TRBD1
TGTGCCACACACCCCAGCGGGGGCGTCCACGAGCAGTACTTC,CATHPSGGVHEQYF,TRBV6-1,TRBJ2-7,few,TRBD2
TGTGCCAGCAGTTACAGGACCCAAGAGACCCAGTACTTC,CASSYRTQETQYF,TRBV6-5,TRBJ2-5,many,-
TGTGCCAGCTCACCTGTAGTAGCGGGAGACGACGAGCAGTACTTC,CASSPVVAGDDEQYF,TRBV18,TRBJ2-7,-,TRBD2
TGTGCCAGCAGTTTAGCGGGAGTTACCGGGGAGCTGTTTTTT,CASSLAGVTGELFF,TRBV28,TRBJ2-2,-,TRBD2
TGTGCCAGCAGCTCGACCGGGACAGGGGTTGGCGAGCAGTACTTC,CASSSTGTGVGEQYF,TRBV11-2,TRBJ2-7,many,TRBD1
TGTGCCAGCAGCTTCCTAGCGGGCAATGAGCAGTTCTTC,CASSFLAGNEQFF,TRBV7-6,TRBJ2-1,-,TRBD2
TGTGCCAGCAGTTTTGCAAGGGAGGGATGGCAGGAGACCCAGTACTTC,CASSFAREGWQETQYF,TRBV28,TRBJ2-5,many,TRBD2
TGTGCCAGCAGTCCCGACGGGGGTCAGCCCCAGCATTTT,CASSPDGGQPQHF,TRBV6-1,TRBJ1-5,few,-
TGTGCCAGCAGCCACGAACAGGGAGTTCCTTCACCCCTCCACTTT,CASSHEQGVPSPLHF,TRBV12-3/TRBV12-4,TRBJ1-6,-,-
TGTGCCAGTAGTATAAGGACCACGAGCACTGAAGCTTTCTTT,CASSIRTTSTEAFF,TRBV19,TRBJ1-1,few,-
TGCGCCAGCAGCTTGGTATTAGGGGGCGCAGCCGGGGAGCTGTTTTTT,CASSLVLGGAAGELFF,TRBV5-1,TRBJ2-2,few,TRBD1
TGTGCCAGCAGTAAGACCGGGATACAATACGAGCAGTACTTC,CASSKTGIQYEQYF,TRBV27,TRBJ2-7,many,-
TGTGCCAGCAGCTTAACGGGGGCCTCTGGGGCCAACGTCCTGACTTTC,CASSLTGASGANVLTF,TRBV7-2,TRBJ2-6,many,-
TGTGCCAGCAGTCGGCCTCAAGAGACCCAGTACTTC,CASSRPQETQYF,TRBV7-9,TRBJ2-5,many,-
TGTGCCAGCTCTGACCTACGAGAGACCCAGTACTTC,CASSDLRETQYF,TRBV6-2/TRBV6-3,TRBJ2-5,-,-
TGCAGTGCTAGTGCCGGTCGCGGGAGGTTCCAAGAGACCCAGTACTTC,CSASAGRGRFQETQYF,TRBV20-1,TRBJ2-5,many,TRBD2
TGTGCCAGCAGCATGGCCGGGGGCGTGGGAAGATACGAGCAGTACTTC,CASSMAGGVGRYEQYF,TRBV28,TRBJ2-7,many,-
TGTGCCAGCAGCTTAGTGAGCGGGGACGGGGGTGAGCAGTTCTTC,CASSLVSGDGGEQFF,TRBV11-2,TRBJ2-1,-,TRBD2
TGTGCCAGCAGCCCCATTCTCCTCTCCTACGAGCAGTACTTC,CASSPILLSYEQYF,TRBV11-2,TRBJ2-7,many,-
TGCAGTGCTAGCTCCGGGACGGCGGGGTCACCCCTCCACTTT,CSASSGTAGSPLHF,TRBV20-1,TRBJ1-6,-,-
TGTGCCAGTAGTAACGGGCCGAATCAAGAGACCCAGTACTTC,CASSNGPNQETQYF,TRBV19,TRBJ2-5,-,-
TGCAGCGTTGGAGTTGAACGGCTACCCTATGGCTACACCTTC,CSVGVERLPYGYTF,TRBV29-1,TRBJ1-2,-,-
TGTGCCAGCGCCCCAGCGGGGGACTACGAGCAGTACTTC,CASAPAGDYEQYF,TRBV7-9,TRBJ2-7,-,TRBD2
TGTGCCAGCAGCTCACAGGGGCCCGCTAACTATGGCTACACCTTC,CASSSQGPANYGYTF,TRBV11-2,TRBJ1-2,many,TRBD1
TGTGCCAGCAGTTTCAGGGACTCTAAATACTCCTACGAGCAGTACTTC,CASSFRDSKYSYEQYF,TRBV6-2/TRBV6-3,TRBJ2-7,many,-
TGCAGTGCCCTTCGGACAAACGGATATAATTCACCCCTCCACTTT,CSALRTNGYNSPLHF,TRBV20-1,TRBJ1-6,many,-